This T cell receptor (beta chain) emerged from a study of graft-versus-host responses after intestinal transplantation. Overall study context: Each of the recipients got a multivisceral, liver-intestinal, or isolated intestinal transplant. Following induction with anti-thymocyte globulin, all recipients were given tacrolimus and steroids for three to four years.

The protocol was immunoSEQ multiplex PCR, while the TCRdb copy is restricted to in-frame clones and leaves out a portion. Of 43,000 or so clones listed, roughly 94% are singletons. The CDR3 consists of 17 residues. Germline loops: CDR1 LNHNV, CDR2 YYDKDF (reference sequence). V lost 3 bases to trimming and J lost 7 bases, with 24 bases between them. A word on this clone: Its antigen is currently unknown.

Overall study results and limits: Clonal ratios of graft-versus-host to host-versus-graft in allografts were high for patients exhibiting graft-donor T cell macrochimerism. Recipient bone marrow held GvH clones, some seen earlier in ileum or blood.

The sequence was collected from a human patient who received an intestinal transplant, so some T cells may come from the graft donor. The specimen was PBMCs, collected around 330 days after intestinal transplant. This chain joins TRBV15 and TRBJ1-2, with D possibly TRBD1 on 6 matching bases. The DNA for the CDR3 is TGTGCCACCAGCAGCCCAGGTAACCGGGACATAACTCCTGGCTACACCTTC. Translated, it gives CATSSPGNRDITPGYTF.